The TCR beta chain described here comes from a study of CD8+ T cells in alopecia areata (dated by TCRdb to 2017 to 2018). About the study as a whole: The treated patients took part in an open-label pilot trial in which moderate-to-severe alopecia areata was treated with oral tofacitinib at 5 to 10 mg twice daily. Tofacitinib was given for 6 to 18 months, followed by 6 months of follow-up off drug to assess delayed response and recurrence. The study used high-throughput TCRbeta sequencing to examine T cell clonal expansion in alopecia areata, in both the C3H/HeJ mouse model and human patients. On the human side, TCRbeta sequencing was run on scalp tissue and on sorted CD4+ and CD8+ peripheral blood T cells from healthy controls and from alopecia areata patients with either patchy or totalis/universalis disease. Patients on tofacitinib were biopsied at baseline and after 4 and 24 weeks of treatment, and several of the patients also had a later scalp biopsy. Clonality in the scalp was compared among normal scalp (n=4), patchy alopecia areata scalp (n=8), and alopecia totalis/universalis scalp (n=8). The RNA source kit depended on sample type: the PAXgene miRNA kit for fixed scalp, the miRNeasy kit for PBMCs, and the RNeasy kit for mouse skin. TCRbeta CDR3 regions were amplified by immunoSEQ multiplex PCR with 35 Vbeta forward and 13 Jbeta reverse primers. The study at large found these results: Unlike mouse skin, which is dominated by gammadelta T cells, normal human skin has resident alphabeta T cells that are also sequenced, and this complicates analysis of the scalp TCR repertoire. Compared with normal scalp, lesional scalp, particularly in alopecia totalis/universalis, had higher clonality and more expanded CD8+ clones, which suggests antigenic drive. Shared TCR sequences between patients were less evident than in mice, which may be partly attributable to HLA diversity in the patient population.

CDR1 and CDR2 are drawn from the germline V gene (reference sequence): SEHNR, FQNEAQ. The CDR3 starts with the cysteine, ends with the phenylalanine, and has 14 residues. Only the CDR3 region is kept as DNA, spanning 42 bases read in frame from base 1. Between the V and J ends, shortened by 5 bases and 4 bases respectively, the junction contains 11 bases. The sample's time point label is to be understood as: baseline before oral tofacitinib. Lesional scalp punch biopsies and peripheral blood were obtained from alopecia areata patients. PBMCs were isolated by density centrifugation and stained for CD3, CD4 and CD8, after which CD4+ and CD8+ T cells were sorted on a FACSAria. This clone was seen more than once but under ten times. This receptor's antigen is unknown. Base qualities were left out, and no much larger clone turns up one base away. Receptor amplification or capture employed the immunoSEQ multiplex PCR assay. For TCR sequencing, RNA was extracted from every sample and reverse transcribed into cDNA to serve as template. SuperScript III was used for first-strand cDNA synthesis, primed with a 2:1 mix of oligo-dT and random hexamers. Amplification bias was assessed with a synthetic immune receptor repertoire, and residual bias was removed computationally. Per the original workflow: Raw reads were preprocessed to remove errors, and CDR3 was defined by IMGT conventions from the conserved cysteine to phenylalanine. Clonality was calculated as 1 minus Shannon entropy normalized by log2 of the number of productive unique TCRs. CD4 or CD8 identity of scalp clones was inferred by cross-referencing scalp TCRbeta sequences with sorted blood CD4 and CD8 repertoires. TCRdb's version of the immuneACCESS table is confined to in-frame rearrangements and falls short of the full clone set. An unresolved V gene accounts for under half of the shortfall where checked; the remainder is of unknown origin. That table gives V, J and clone size, and the DNA gave D and trimming. Here the sample has 100,000 to 150,000 clones; more than 40% occur a single time. The ten largest clones capture 18% of the sample.

The receptor chain draws on TRBV7-9 and TRBJ2-2, and the D gene may be TRBD1, 5 bases matching. This specimen was CD8+ T cells sorted from blood, taken at week 0. This sequence originates from a human donor with alopecia areata. The DNA sequence is TGTGCCAGCAGCCCCCCAGGGTCCACCGGGGAGCTGTTTTTT. Translated, this is CASSPPGSTGELFF. The entire variable domain, with the stretches around the CDR3 drawn from the reference TRBV7-9 and TRBJ2-2 proteins, is DTGVSQNPRHKITKRGQNVTFRCDPISEHNRLYWYRQTLGQGPEFLTYFQNEAQLEKSRLLSDRFSAERPKGSFSTLEIQRTEQGDSAMYLCASSPPGSTGELFFGEGSRLTVL.